These 32 T cell receptor beta chains were sequenced from one sample in a study of shared clonotypes between healthy human individuals (dated by TCRdb to 2018 to 2020). Libraries came from the immunoSEQ multiplex PCR assay. TCRdb mirrors the immuneACCESS table, restricted to in-frame sequences. Some clones are absent from its copies; in checked studies, under half trace to an unresolved V gene, and the reason for the others is unknown. The sample includes roughly 1.5 million clones, with nearly 99% observed a single time. In total, the top ten clones hold roughly 0.45% of the sample. Specimen: naive CD4+ T cells sorted from blood. In light of the paper, this sample's cell subset or site label describes: CD45RA+ positively selected. The source of these receptors is a man aged 25 to 40 in good health.

The gene calls are TRBV28 and TRBJ1-1; 8 nucleotides line up with TRBD1. Per the germline V gene, CDR1 is MDHEN and CDR2 is SYDVKM. CDR3 length: 12 residues. Germline trimming cut 6 bases from V and 7 bases from J; bases unmatched to any gene: 4. CDR3 bases: TGTGCCAGCAGGTCAGGACAGGGTGAAGCTTTCTTT. It is translated as CASRSGQGEAFF.

J is TRBJ2-1 and V is TRBV7-3, with D uncertain. Germline assignment: CDR1 SGHTA and CDR2 FQGTGA. The V end lost 2 bases, the J end lost 0 bases, and 11 bases lay between the germline ends. The CDR3 consists of 16 residues. In DNA form, the CDR3 reads TGTGCCAGCAGCTTAGAGAACCCAAGCTCCTACAATGAGCAGTTCTTC. It codes for CASSLENPSSYNEQFF. Drawing the rest from reference TRBV7-3 and TRBJ2-1, the complete variable domain is GAGVSQTPSNKVTEKGKYVELRCDPISGHTALYWYRQSLGQGPEFLIYFQGTGAADDSGLPNDRFFAVRPEGSVSTLKIQRTERGDSAVYLCASSLENPSSYNEQFFGPGTRLTVL.

V usage is TRBV9 and J usage is TRBJ2-7; D gene unclear. This CDR3 is built from 13 residues. The V gene lost 0 bases and the J gene lost 2 bases, with 6 bases spanning the gap. Germline V gene lookup returns CDR1 SGDLS and CDR2 YYNGEE. CDR3 sequence reads: CASSVANTYEQYF. The CDR3 DNA sequence: TGTGCCAGCAGCGTAGCCAATACCTACGAGCAGTACTTC.

The chain links TRBV6-5 to TRBJ2-7, with D possibly being TRBD1 (5 bases). V gave up 2 bases and J gave up 6 bases, with 17 bases separating them. Germline CDR1 reads MNHEY; CDR2 reads SVGAGI. This CDR3 is 15 amino acids long. CDR3 sequence: CASSYGDPGSSEQYF. CDR3 nucleotide sequence: TGTGCCAGCAGTTACGGGGATCCAGGGTCGAGCGAGCAGTACTTC.

The gene calls are TRBV7-9 and TRBJ2-7; D possibly matches TRBD1 or TRBD2 (5 bases each). The germline V gene has CDR1 SEHNR and CDR2 FQNEAQ (reference sequence). Trimming shortened V by 5 bases and J by 5 bases, and 19 bases separated the two germline ends. CDR3 size: 15 residues. The CDR3 nucleotides are TGTGCCAGCAGCAACAACTGGGTGGGGGTGGACGAGCAGTACTTC. Translating gives CASSNNWVGVDEQYF.

The V call is TRBV7-2, the J call TRBJ2-3; 8 bases are a match to TRBD1. Germline trimming cut 10 bases from V and 3 bases from J; bases unmatched to any gene: 6. This CDR3 spans 13 amino acids. The V gene's germline CDR1 is SGHTA and CDR2 FQGNSA. The CDR3 DNA reads TGTGCCATACGGACAGGGCGGACAGATACGCAGTATTTT. This codes for CAIRTGRTDTQYF. The variable domain in full, completed from reference TRBV7-2 and TRBJ2-3, reads GAGVSQSPSNKVTEKGKDVELRCDPISGHTALYWYRQSLGQGLEFLIYFQGNSAPDKSGLPSDRFSAERTGGSVSTLTIQRTQQEDSAVYLCAIRTGRTDTQYFGPGTRLTVL.

This clone was picked up one time. Written as DNA, the CDR3 is TGTGCCAGCAGCCTCGGCGCCACTGGAGAGCAGTACTTC. Translation: CASSLGATGEQYF. The rearrangement joins TRBV5-6 to TRBJ2-7; no firm D call. Germline values: CDR1 SGHDT, CDR2 YYEEEE. With 4 bases removed from V and 7 bases from J, the gap between germline ends came to 15 bases. The CDR3 loop spans 13 amino acids. The full variable domain, with the rest looked up from reference TRBV5-6 and TRBJ2-7, is DAGVTQSPTHLIKTRGQQVTLRCSPKSGHDTVSWYQQALGQGPQFIFQYYEEEERQRGNFPDRFSGHQFPNYSSELNVNALLLGDSALYLCASSLGATGEQYFGPGTRLTVT.

The chain's CDR3 is CASVYSGSGLYEQYF. The CDR3 bases are TGTGCCAGTGTATATAGCGGGAGCGGGTTATACGAGCAGTACTTC. The chain couples TRBV2 to TRBJ2-7, with 9 bases identical to TRBD2. The V segment lost 9 bases and the J segment 4 bases; nucleotides outside the gene matches: 13. From germline, CDR1 is SNHLY and CDR2 FYNNEI. This CDR3 contains 15 residues.

The V call is TRBV18, the J call TRBJ1-5, with D uncertain. V shed 2 bases and J shed 4 bases, with 9 bases lying between them. The CDR3 contains 14 residues. Germline V gives CDR1 KGHSH, CDR2 LQKENI. The CDR3 DNA follows: TGTGCCAGCTCACCAAGCGGCCCAAATCAGCCCCAGCATTTT. Protein sequence: CASSPSGPNQPQHF.

The chain employs TRBV11-2 and TRBJ1-3; D ambiguous. The CDR3 is 16 residues long. The germline CDR1 and CDR2 sequences are SGHAT and FQNNGV. Trimming pared 0 bases from V and 0 bases from J, leaving 9 bases between. The CDR3 sequence: CASSLEAGLSGNTIYF. CDR3 DNA sequence: TGTGCCAGCAGCTTAGAGGCAGGACTCTCTGGAAACACCATATATTTT.

The chain is built from TRBV6-6 and TRBJ2-1; perhaps TRBD2 as D (5 bases). Germline CDR1 reads MNHNY; CDR2 reads SVGAGI (reference sequence). CDR3 size: 15 residues. The V end was cut by 6 bases, the J end by 7 bases, with 19 bases between. CDR3 DNA: TGTGCCAGCAGAAAGGCGGACTTGGGAACGAATGAGCAGTTCTTC. It yields the protein CASRKADLGTNEQFF.

The chain combines TRBV18 with TRBJ2-7; perhaps TRBD1 as D (6 bases). The ends were cut back, 2 bases at V and 5 bases at J, with 16 bases in the middle. This CDR3 is built from 15 residues. The germline gives CDR1 KGHSH, CDR2 LQKENI. CDR3 sequence (DNA): TGTGCCAGCTCACCAACAGGGTCAGCCCGGGACGAGCAGTACTTC. It codes for CASSPTGSARDEQYF.

The chain is built from TRBV7-9 and TRBJ1-1, with D unresolved. The CDR3 has 15 residues. Germline loops: CDR1 SEHNR, CDR2 FQNEAQ (reference sequence). The germline V and J ends were trimmed by 1 base and 1 base, with 10 bases remaining between them. The CDR3 DNA is TGTGCCAGCAGCTTAGTCGGGCGGGGGAACACTGAAGCTTTCTTT. Translating gives CASSLVGRGNTEAFF.

This chain connects TRBV11-2 to TRBJ2-7; unclear D gene. V was cut by 1 base and J by 1 base, with 8 bases left in between. The germline V gene encodes CDR1 SGHAT and CDR2 FQNNGV. The CDR3 has 14 amino acids. The CDR3: CASSLVVDSYEQYF. CDR3 nucleotide sequence: TGTGCCAGCAGCTTAGTAGTGGATTCCTACGAGCAGTACTTC.

The chain employs TRBV5-4 and TRBJ2-3; D is perhaps TRBD1 or TRBD2 (5 bases each). The germline V gene encodes CDR1 SGHNT and CDR2 YYREEE (reference sequence). CDR3 length: 16 residues. V was trimmed by 3 bases and J by 0 bases, leaving 14 bases between them. The CDR3 loop reads CASSSFGDPSTDTQYF. The CDR3 DNA follows: TGTGCCAGCAGCTCCTTCGGGGACCCTAGCACAGATACGCAGTATTTT.

This sequence joins TRBV27 and TRBJ2-7; D might be TRBD2 (6 bases). Trimming cost V 3 bases and J 6 bases, with 15 bases left between them. The CDR3 is 14 amino acids. Germline CDR1 reads MNHEY; CDR2 reads SMNVEV (reference sequence). The CDR3 nucleotides read TGTGCCAGCAGTTTCCAGGGAGGACGTAGCGAGCAGTACTTC. It specifies CASSFQGGRSEQYF.

J is TRBJ2-1 and V is TRBV19; D call uncertain. This CDR3 has 13 residues. Germline V CDR1 and CDR2: LNHDA, SQIVND (reference sequence). The germline V and J ends were trimmed by 1 base and 12 bases, with 13 bases remaining between them. DNA of the CDR3: TGTGCCAGTAGTATAGGCGTACAAGTATGGCAGTTCTTC. Amino acid sequence: CASSIGVQVWQFF.

The chain uses TRBV5-1 and TRBJ2-3; no definite D call. The germline CDR1 and CDR2 sequences are SGHRS and YFSETQ. The V and J ends lost 0 bases and 4 bases respectively, with 9 bases between them. The CDR3 loop spans 14 amino acids. The CDR3 DNA is TGCGCCAGCAGCTTGGCCGATGAATCAGATACGCAGTATTTT. Translated, it gives CASSLADESDTQYF.

Notes on this clone: The same CDR3 also results from other DNA sequences found in this sample. The chain employs TRBV18 and TRBJ2-5; D may be TRBD1 or TRBD2 (5 bases each). The V end lost 3 bases, the J end lost 1 base, and 6 bases lay between the germline ends. From germline, CDR1 is KGHSH and CDR2 LQKENI. The CDR3 is made up of 13 amino acids. The CDR3: CASSPGAQETQYF. The DNA for the CDR3 is TGTGCCAGCTCACCCGGGGCCCAAGAGACCCAGTACTTC.

Comment on this clone: This sample includes further DNA sequences coding for the same CDR3. The rearrangement links TRBV29-1 to TRBJ1-2, with no clear D. This CDR3 region has 9 residues. Germline V lookup: CDR1 SQVTM, CDR2 ANQGSEA. Trimming removed 6 bases from V and 6 bases from J, with 5 bases in between. The CDR3 sequence: CSVSNGYTF. The DNA for the CDR3 is TGCAGCGTCAGTAATGGCTACACCTTC.

The chain employs TRBV15 and TRBJ1-1, with D perhaps matching TRBD1 (6 bases). This CDR3 comprises 15 residues. CDR1 and CDR2 from the germline V gene are LNHNV and YYDKDF (reference sequence). V was cut by 0 bases and J by 3 bases, with 11 bases left in between. The CDR3 spells CATSRDQRGYTEAFF. The CDR3 region has the DNA TGTGCCACCAGCAGAGATCAAAGGGGGTACACTGAAGCTTTCTTT. Variable domain in full (rest from reference TRBV15 and TRBJ1-1): DAMVIQNPRYQVTQFGKPVTLSCSQTLNHNVMYWYQQKSSQAPKLLFHYYDKDFNNEADTPDNFQSRRPNTSFCFLDIRSPGLGDTAMYLCATSRDQRGYTEAFFGQGTRLTVV.

This chain joins TRBV7-9 and TRBJ1-1; D is ambiguous. The CDR3 extends over 12 amino acids. Deletions cut 6 bases from V and 5 bases from J, with 10 bases between. The germline V gene encodes CDR1 SEHNR and CDR2 FQNEAQ (reference sequence). This CDR3 reads CASRKGGTEAFF. DNA for the CDR3: TGTGCCAGCAGAAAGGGAGGGACTGAAGCTTTCTTT.

The chain couples TRBV11-3 to TRBJ2-5, with D perhaps TRBD1 or TRBD2 (5 bases each). The V gene's germline CDR1 is SGHNT and CDR2 YENEEA. The CDR3 spans 15 residues. The V end was cut by 1 base, the J end by 5 bases, with 14 bases between. The CDR3 DNA reads TGTGCCAGCAGCTTAGCAGCGAGGGGTGGGGAGACCCAGTACTTC. It specifies CASSLAARGGETQYF.

The rearrangement links TRBV28 to TRBJ2-7; 7 bases align to TRBD1. J was trimmed by 3 bases and V by 6 bases; bases with no gene match: 8. This CDR3 has 14 amino acids. Germline-derived CDR1 and CDR2 are MDHEN and SYDVKM. The CDR3 spells CASRRQGRDYEQYF. The CDR3, as DNA: TGTGCCAGCAGAAGACAGGGACGGGACTACGAGCAGTACTTC.

This clone was counted a single time. The gene calls are TRBV27 and TRBJ2-7, with 8 bases lining up with TRBD1. V was pared by 5 bases and J by 4 bases, with 7 bases of the junction left unmatched. The CDR3 runs 14 residues. The germline V gene encodes CDR1 MNHEY and CDR2 SMNVEV (reference sequence). CDR3 sequence (DNA): TGTGCCAGCAGTAGAAGGGGACAGGAGTACGAGCAGTACTTC. Translation: CASSRRGQEYEQYF.

This clone appeared a single time. The genes are TRBV28 and TRBJ1-4; D is uncertain. Germline V gene sequence: CDR1 MDHEN, CDR2 SYDVKM. V was clipped by 7 bases and J by 0 bases, with 12 bases between them. The CDR3 loop spans 15 amino acids. CDR3 sequence (DNA): TGTGCCAGCACTCGCTCGGGGTCAACTAATGAAAAACTGTTTTTT. As protein: CASTRSGSTNEKLFF.

The V and J genes are TRBV4-1 and TRBJ2-5; 9 positions agree with TRBD2. Germline loops: CDR1 MGHRA, CDR2 YSYEKL. V lost 0 bases to trimming and J lost 13 bases; unmatched junction nucleotides: 6. The CDR3 is made up of 13 amino acids. CDR3 sequence (DNA): TGCGCCAGCAGCCAAGATTTTCTAGCGGGGCTGTACTTC. Its translation is CASSQDFLAGLYF.

The chain combines TRBV5-4 with TRBJ1-4; 11 bases map to TRBD1. The CDR3 loop spans 17 amino acids. The germline V gene has CDR1 SGHNT and CDR2 YYREEE (reference sequence). The V segment lost 5 bases and the J segment 0 bases; nucleotides outside the gene matches: 6. CDR3 nucleotide sequence: TGTGCCAGCAGTCGGGGACAGGGGGTACCAACTAATGAAAAACTGTTTTTT. This sequence encodes CASSRGQGVPTNEKLFF.

The chain recombines TRBV7-2 with TRBJ1-5; TRBD1 matches at 7 bases. V shed 5 bases, J shed 5 bases, and the junction held 3 bases outside the gene matches. This CDR3 has 13 amino acids. CDR1 SGHTA and CDR2 FQGNSA come from the germline V gene. In DNA form, the CDR3 reads TGTGCCAGCAGCGGAGACAGGGATCAGCCCCAGCATTTT. Protein sequence: CASSGDRDQPQHF.

The chain recombines TRBV6-5 with TRBJ1-5, with D unclear. This CDR3 region has 14 residues. Germline V CDR1 and CDR2: MNHEY, SVGAGI. Trimming pared 3 bases from V and 3 bases from J, leaving 9 bases between. CDR3 region: CASSYLGNNQPQHF. The CDR3 DNA sequence: TGTGCCAGCAGTTATTTGGGGAACAATCAGCCCCAGCATTTT.

The chain employs TRBV11-2 and TRBJ1-2, with a possible D match to TRBD1 (5 bases). This CDR3 has 13 amino acids. Germline CDR1 SGHAT, CDR2 FQNNGV. V lost 4 bases, J lost 1 base, and 7 bases lay in between. The CDR3 spells CASSYRNNYGYTF. CDR3 in DNA: TGTGCCAGCAGCTACAGGAATAACTATGGCTACACCTTC.

There are a few counts of this clone. V usage is TRBV2 and J usage is TRBJ2-5; D remains ambiguous. V lost 3 bases and J lost 5, with 4 bases in between. This CDR3 has 11 residues. Germline V CDR1 and CDR2: SNHLY, FYNNEI. Written as DNA, the CDR3 is TGTGCCAGCAGTGATTGGGAGACCCAGTACTTC. It is translated as CASSDWETQYF.